By share, the clone carrying this T cell receptor beta chain ranks as medium-sized. No antigen is known for it. Regarding treatment: roughly 10-day PBMC culture with coronavirus spike peptide pools or control peptides (ViraFEST assay). Antigen-specific T cell expansion with peptide pools preceded TCR sequencing in the ViraFEST approach. Trimming took 10 bases from V and 0 from J, leaving 13 bases between them. This CDR3 has 14 residues. Germline lookup yields CDR1 MNHNS and CDR2 SASEGT. The data stem from a study of vaccination and CD4 T cells after COVID-19. Background on the study: Culture controls were given either a CEFX pool, an HIV-1 Nef pool, or no peptide. Study-wide findings and caveats: Analysis of convalescent patients found that 304 of 307 vaccine-specific clones were spike mono-reactive.

The Oncomine TCR Beta short-read assay sequenced DNA from cultured CD4+ T cells. In this case, cultured CD4+ T cells provided the extracted genomic DNA. TCRdb re-derived calls from the PCR reads in MiXCR, one entry per CDR3 protein. The sample carries some 15,000 distinct CDR3 sequences, around a fifth recorded once. The starting material was CD4+ T cells from blood, cultured in vitro, obtained before SARS-CoV-2 vaccination. The receptor was derived from a human donor who received a COVID-19 vaccine. This chain joins TRBV6-1 and TRBJ1-5; TRBD1 is a possible D gene (5 bases). For the CDR3, the DNA is TGTGCCACTTCGACAGTTAATAGCAATCAGCCCCAGCATTTT. Residues: CATSTVNSNQPQHF.